This TCR beta chain was captured in a study of cytomegalovirus exposure and HLA in healthy donors. In the study overall: The approximately 120 validation repertoires, a later analysis reported, used the same platform as the approximately 730 repertoires from the first cohort. Study findings and constraints: The study flagged about 150 TCR beta chains as cytomegalovirus-associated. Three chains tied to CMV proved CMV antigen-specific in vitro.

The donors were part of the validation cohort of some 120 subjects. That cohort was separate from the first cohort, which comprised roughly 670 subjects. Concerning this clone: Its matching antigen is unknown.

CDR3 length: 15 amino acids. The V gene's germline CDR1 is SGHTA and CDR2 FQGNSA. The V and J ends lost 5 bases and 2 bases respectively, with 15 bases between them. Clones were sequenced by immunoSEQ multiplex PCR, and TCRdb holds only the in-frame ones, with some missing. Of roughly 68,000 clones listed, around 88% are singletons. V gene TRBV7-2 combines with J gene TRBJ1-1; D is perhaps TRBD1 (6 bases). Material for sequencing was PBMCs. This clonotype was sampled from a woman younger than 35 in good health and CMV-seronegative. This CDR3 reads CASSPWTAVNTEAFF. Here the CDR3 DNA reads TGTGCCAGCAGCCCTTGGACAGCTGTAAACACTGAAGCTTTCTTT.